The 12 T cell receptor beta chains presented below share a single source sample, sequenced in a study of blood T cells in healthy people across ages. With a J-beta primer mix and a sample-barcoded 5' primer, a second PCR ran about 6 to 11 cycles. TCRdb used MiXCR to reprocess the 5' RACE reads, holding one entry per CDR3 protein. Of 780,000 or so distinct CDR3 sequences detected, 56% appear once; the ten largest clones hold roughly 24%. The sequencing sample was made of blood. The source of these receptors is a man aged 40-50 years in good health.

The chain carries TRBV7-9 and TRBJ1-2; no definite D call. Germline V gene lookup returns CDR1 SEHNR and CDR2 FQNEAQ (reference sequence). The CDR3 covers 12 residues. The V end was cut by 0 bases, the J end by 8 bases, with 7 bases between. The CDR3 sequence is CASSLALIGYTF. The CDR3 coding sequence is TGTGCCAGCAGCTTAGCCCTAATAGGCTACACCTTC.

The V gene is TRBV7-2, the J gene TRBJ2-7, with TRBD2 matching 11 bases. Germline V lookup: CDR1 SGHTA, CDR2 FQGNSA. The CDR3 totals 16 residues. The V gene end was trimmed by 0 bases and the J gene end by 0 bases; junction bases not matched to a gene: 1. CDR3 DNA sequence: TGTGCCAGCAGCTTAGCGCTAGCGGGGGGCTCCTACGAGCAGTACTTC. This sequence encodes CASSLALAGGSYEQYF.

The chain uses TRBV11-2 and TRBJ2-1; unclear D gene. This CDR3 is 15 amino acids long. Trimming took 5 bases from V and 5 from J, leaving 16 bases between them. Germline-derived CDR1 and CDR2 are SGHAT and FQNNGV. The CDR3 sequence: CASSRVGGPHNEQFF. CDR3 DNA sequence: TGTGCCAGCAGCCGAGTCGGCGGACCCCACAATGAGCAGTTCTTC. Looking up the rest from reference TRBV11-2 and TRBJ2-1 gives the full variable domain: EAGVAQSPRYKIIEKRQSVAFWCNPISGHATLYWYQQILGQGPKLLIQFQNNGVVDDSQLPKDRFSAERLKGVDSTLKIQPAKLEDSAVYLCASSRVGGPHNEQFFGPGTRLTVL.

J is TRBJ2-3 and V is TRBV3-1; 9 nucleotides agree with TRBD1. The CDR3 sequence is 13 residues long. The germline V gene has CDR1 LGHDT and CDR2 YNNKEL (reference sequence). V lost 11 bases, J lost 6 bases, and 9 bases stayed unmatched. The CDR3 bases are TGTGCCTCGGGGGGACAGGGAAGGGATACGCAGTATTTT. Its protein is CASGGQGRDTQYF.

The rearrangement links TRBV20-1 to TRBJ2-5; 8 bases fit TRBD1. The DNA end is more similar to TRBJ2-7, so the J call may be wrong. Germline values: CDR1 DFQATT, CDR2 SNEGSKA (reference sequence). The CDR3 runs to 14 residues. The CDR3 region has the DNA TGCAGTGCCAACGGGCAGGACAGGGTGCGCGAGCAGTACTTC. Translation: CSANGQDRVREQYF.

This sequence joins TRBV4-2 and TRBJ1-1; no clear D. The CDR3 has 17 residues. Germline V gene sequence: CDR1 LGHNA, CDR2 YNFKEQ. The V end lost 1 base, the J end lost 7 bases, and 22 bases lay between the germline ends. The CDR3 nucleotides are TGTGCCAGCAGCCAAGTGCCCTCTATCAAATTTTTTTTTGAAGCTTTCTTT. This encodes CASSQVPSIKFFFEAFF.

The rearrangement links TRBV12-3 or TRBV12-4 to TRBJ1-2; 7 bases are shared with TRBD1. The CDR3 is made up of 15 amino acids. Trimming took 3 bases from V and 4 from J; bases not matched to a gene: 8. The CDR3 loop is CASSLALQGVYGYTF. As DNA, the CDR3 is TGTGCCAGCAGTTTGGCTCTTCAGGGGGTCTATGGCTACACCTTC.

The chain is built from TRBV14 and TRBJ2-5; TRBD1 aligns across 9 bases. Germline V gene lookup returns CDR1 SGHDN and CDR2 FVKESK. V dropped 3 bases and J dropped 5; count of bases not matched to a gene: 4. The CDR3 is 14 residues long. This CDR3 reads CASSHTGGRETQYF. The CDR3 bases are TGTGCCAGCAGCCATACAGGGGGCCGGGAGACCCAGTACTTC.

The V and J genes are TRBV4-1 and TRBJ2-7; no reliable D call. CDR3 length: 14 amino acids. Trimming left V 1 base short and J 9 bases short, with 16 bases between. In germline, CDR1 is MGHRA, CDR2 YSYEKL. CDR3 bases: TGCGCCAGCAGCCAAGTGTCAATTGGGGATGGGCAGTACTTC. It yields the protein CASSQVSIGDGQYF.

The CDR3 nucleotides read TGTGCCATCAGTGACCGAACTGAGACTAGCGGGGGACCCCCAGATACGCAGTATTTT. This sequence encodes CAISDRTETSGGPPDTQYF. The chain employs TRBV10-3 and TRBJ2-3, with 12 bases that match TRBD2. The V and J ends lost 3 bases and 4 bases, in that order; junction bases with no gene match: 14. Germline CDR1 and CDR2: ENHRY and SYGVKD. This CDR3 has 19 residues.

V usage is TRBV7-2 and J usage is TRBJ2-5; 10 positions match TRBD2. V was pared by 5 bases and J by 4 bases, with 7 bases of the junction left unmatched. The CDR3 runs 15 residues. The germline gives CDR1 SGHTA, CDR2 FQGNSA. The CDR3 protein is CASSTWTSGGETQYF. The CDR3 nucleotides read TGTGCCAGCAGCACCTGGACTAGCGGAGGAGAGACCCAGTACTTC.

This chain connects TRBV20-1 to TRBJ1-2; 8 nucleotides line up with TRBD1. This CDR3 is 12 amino acids long. Germline CDR1 reads DFQATT; CDR2 reads SNEGSKA (reference sequence). Trimming cost V 6 bases and J 3 bases; bases outside gene matches: 3. Here the CDR3 reads CSAQGADYGYTF. DNA of the CDR3: TGCAGTGCCCAGGGGGCAGACTATGGCTACACCTTC.